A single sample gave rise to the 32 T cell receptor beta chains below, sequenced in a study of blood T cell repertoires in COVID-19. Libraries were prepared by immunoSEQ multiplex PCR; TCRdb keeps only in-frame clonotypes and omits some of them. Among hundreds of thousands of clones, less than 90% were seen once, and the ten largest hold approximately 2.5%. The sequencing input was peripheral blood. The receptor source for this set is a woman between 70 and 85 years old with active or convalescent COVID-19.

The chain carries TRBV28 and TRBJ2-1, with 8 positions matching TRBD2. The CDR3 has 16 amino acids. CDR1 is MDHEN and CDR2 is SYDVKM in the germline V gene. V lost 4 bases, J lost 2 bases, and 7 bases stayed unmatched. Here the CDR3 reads CASSSTSALPYNEQFF. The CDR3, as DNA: TGTGCCAGCAGTTCGACTAGCGCCTTACCCTACAATGAGCAGTTCTTC.

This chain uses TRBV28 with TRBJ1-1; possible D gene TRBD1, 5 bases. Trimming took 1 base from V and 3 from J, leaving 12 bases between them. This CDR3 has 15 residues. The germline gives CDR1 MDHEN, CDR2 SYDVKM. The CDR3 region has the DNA TGTGCCAGCAGTTTATCCCATATAGGGGACACTGAAGCTTTCTTT. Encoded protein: CASSLSHIGDTEAFF.

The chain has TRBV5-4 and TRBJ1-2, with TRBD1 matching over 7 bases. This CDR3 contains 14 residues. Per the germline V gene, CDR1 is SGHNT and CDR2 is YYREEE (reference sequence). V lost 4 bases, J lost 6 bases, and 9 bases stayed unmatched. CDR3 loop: CASSPEGAPNGYTF. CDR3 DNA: TGTGCCAGCAGCCCCGAGGGGGCTCCGAATGGCTACACCTTC.

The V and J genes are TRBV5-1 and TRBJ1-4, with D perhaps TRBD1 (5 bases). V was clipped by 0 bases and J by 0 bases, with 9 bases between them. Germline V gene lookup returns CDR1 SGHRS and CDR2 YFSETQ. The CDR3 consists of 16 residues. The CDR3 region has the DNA TGCGCCAGCAGCTTGGATCCGGGGGCAACTAATGAAAAACTGTTTTTT. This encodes CASSLDPGATNEKLFF. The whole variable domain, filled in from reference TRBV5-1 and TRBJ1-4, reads KAGVTQTPRYLIKTRGQQVTLSCSPISGHRSVSWYQQTPGQGLQFLFEYFSETQRNKGNFPGRFSGRQFSNSRSEMNVSTLELGDSALYLCASSLDPGATNEKLFFGSGTQLSVL.

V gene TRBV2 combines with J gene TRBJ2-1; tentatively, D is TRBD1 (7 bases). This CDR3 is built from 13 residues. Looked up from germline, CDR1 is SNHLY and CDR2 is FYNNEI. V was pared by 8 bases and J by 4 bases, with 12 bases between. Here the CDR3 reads CASRAGQYNEQFF. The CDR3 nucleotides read TGTGCCAGCCGGGCGGGACAGTACAATGAGCAGTTCTTC. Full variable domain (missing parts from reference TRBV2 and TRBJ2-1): EPEVTQTPSHQVTQMGQEVILRCVPISNHLYFYWYRQILGQKVEFLVSFYNNEISEKSEIFDDQFSVERPDGSNFTLKIRSTKLEDSAMYFCASRAGQYNEQFFGPGTRLTVL.

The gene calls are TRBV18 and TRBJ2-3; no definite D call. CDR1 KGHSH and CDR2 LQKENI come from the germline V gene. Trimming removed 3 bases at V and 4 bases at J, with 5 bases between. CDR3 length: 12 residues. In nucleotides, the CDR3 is TGTGCCAGCTCACCGTATGCAGATACGCAGTATTTT. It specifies CASSPYADTQYF.

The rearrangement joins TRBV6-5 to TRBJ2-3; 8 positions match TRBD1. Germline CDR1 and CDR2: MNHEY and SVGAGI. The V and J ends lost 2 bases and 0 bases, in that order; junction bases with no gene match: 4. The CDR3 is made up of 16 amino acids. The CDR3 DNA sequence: TGTGCCAGCAGTTACGACAGGGGCACTAGCACAGATACGCAGTATTTT. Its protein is CASSYDRGTSTDTQYF.

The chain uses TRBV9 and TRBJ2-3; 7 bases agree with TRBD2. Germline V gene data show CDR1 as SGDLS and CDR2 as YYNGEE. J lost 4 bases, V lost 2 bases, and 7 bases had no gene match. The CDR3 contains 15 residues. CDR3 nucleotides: TGTGCCAGCAGCGTCTCCCGGGGGGTGGCAGATACGCAGTATTTT. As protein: CASSVSRGVADTQYF.

CDR3 coding DNA: TGTGCCAGCAGCCCCGGGGATAACTATGGCTACACCTTC. It encodes CASSPGDNYGYTF. V and J are TRBV28 and TRBJ1-2; unclear D gene. The length of the CDR3 is 13 residues. Trimming removed 6 bases from V and 1 base from J, with 9 bases in between. Germline V gene sequence: CDR1 MDHEN, CDR2 SYDVKM.

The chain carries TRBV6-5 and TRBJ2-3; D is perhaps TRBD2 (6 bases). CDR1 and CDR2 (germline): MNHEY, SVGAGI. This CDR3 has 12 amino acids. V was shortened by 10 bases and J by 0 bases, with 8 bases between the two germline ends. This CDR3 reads CATSGSTDTQYF. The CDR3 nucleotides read TGTGCCACAAGCGGGAGCACAGATACGCAGTATTTT.

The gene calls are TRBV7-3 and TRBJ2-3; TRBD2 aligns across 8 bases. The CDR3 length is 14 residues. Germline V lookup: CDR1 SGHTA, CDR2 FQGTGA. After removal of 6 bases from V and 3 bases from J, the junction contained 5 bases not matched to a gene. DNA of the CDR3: TGTGCCAGCAGTAGCGGGGTTGAAACAGATACGCAGTATTTT. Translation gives CASSSGVETDTQYF.

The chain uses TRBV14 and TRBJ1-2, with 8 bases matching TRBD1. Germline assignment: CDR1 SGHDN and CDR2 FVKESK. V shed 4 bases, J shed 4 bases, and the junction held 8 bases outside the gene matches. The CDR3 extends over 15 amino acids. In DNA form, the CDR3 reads TGTGCCAGCAGCCCCAACAGGGGGTATGCCTATGGCTACACCTTC. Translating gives CASSPNRGYAYGYTF.

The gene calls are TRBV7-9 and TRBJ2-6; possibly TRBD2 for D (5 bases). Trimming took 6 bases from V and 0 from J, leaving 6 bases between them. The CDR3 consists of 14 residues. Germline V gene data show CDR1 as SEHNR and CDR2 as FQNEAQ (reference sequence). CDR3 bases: TGTGCCAGCAGACGGGACTCTGGGGCCAACGTCCTGACTTTC. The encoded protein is CASRRDSGANVLTF.

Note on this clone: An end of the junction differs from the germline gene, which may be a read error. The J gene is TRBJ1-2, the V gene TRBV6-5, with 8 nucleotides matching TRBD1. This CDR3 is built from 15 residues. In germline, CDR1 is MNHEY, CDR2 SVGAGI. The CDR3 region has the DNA TGTGCCAGCAGTTACGGGGGCGACAGGGGTTATGGCTGCACCTTC. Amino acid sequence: CASSYGGDRGYGCTF.

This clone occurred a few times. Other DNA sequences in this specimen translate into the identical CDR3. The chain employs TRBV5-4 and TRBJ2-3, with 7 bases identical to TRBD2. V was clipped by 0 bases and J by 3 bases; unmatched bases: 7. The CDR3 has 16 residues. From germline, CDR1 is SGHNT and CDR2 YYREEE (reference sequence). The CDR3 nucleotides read TGTGCCAGCAGCTTGGGGGCGGGAGTGAGTACAGATACGCAGTATTTT. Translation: CASSLGAGVSTDTQYF.

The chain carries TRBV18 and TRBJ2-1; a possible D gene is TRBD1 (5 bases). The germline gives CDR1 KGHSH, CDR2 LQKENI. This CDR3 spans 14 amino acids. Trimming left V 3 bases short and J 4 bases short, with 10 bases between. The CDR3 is CASSPPTAYNEQFF. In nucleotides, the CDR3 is TGTGCCAGCTCACCTCCGACAGCTTACAATGAGCAGTTCTTC.

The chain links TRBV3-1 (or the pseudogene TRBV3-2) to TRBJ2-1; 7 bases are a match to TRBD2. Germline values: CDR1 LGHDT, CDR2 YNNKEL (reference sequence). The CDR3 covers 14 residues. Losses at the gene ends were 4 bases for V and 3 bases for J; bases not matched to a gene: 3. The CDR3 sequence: CASSPRGDYNEQFF. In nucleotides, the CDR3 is TGTGCCAGCAGCCCCCGGGGGGACTACAATGAGCAGTTCTTC.

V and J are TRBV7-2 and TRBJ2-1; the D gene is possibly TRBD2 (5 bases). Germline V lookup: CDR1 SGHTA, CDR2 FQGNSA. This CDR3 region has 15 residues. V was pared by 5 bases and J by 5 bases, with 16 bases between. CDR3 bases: TGTGCCAGCAGCCCGAGACGGACTTCGGACAATGAGCAGTTCTTC. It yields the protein CASSPRRTSDNEQFF.

The CDR3, as DNA: TGTGCCAGCAGCCAAGATCCGGGCAATCAGCCCCAGCATTTT. It yields the protein CASSQDPGNQPQHF. The genes are TRBV14 and TRBJ1-5; unclear D gene. Germline V gene data show CDR1 as SGHDN and CDR2 as FVKESK. There are 14 residues in the CDR3. V was cut by 0 bases and J by 2 bases, with 5 bases left in between. Supplemented by reference TRBV14 and TRBJ1-5, the full variable domain reads EAGVTQFPSHSVIEKGQTVTLRCDPISGHDNLYWYRRVMGKEIKFLLHFVKESKQDESGMPNNRFLAERTGGTYSTLKVQPAELEDSGVYFCASSQDPGNQPQHFGDGTRLSIL.

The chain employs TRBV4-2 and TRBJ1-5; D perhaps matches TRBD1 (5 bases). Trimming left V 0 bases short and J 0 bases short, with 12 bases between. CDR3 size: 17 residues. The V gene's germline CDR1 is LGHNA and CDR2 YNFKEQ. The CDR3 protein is CASSQDWAGISNQPQHF. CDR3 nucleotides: TGTGCCAGCAGCCAAGATTGGGCAGGGATTAGCAATCAGCCCCAGCATTTT.

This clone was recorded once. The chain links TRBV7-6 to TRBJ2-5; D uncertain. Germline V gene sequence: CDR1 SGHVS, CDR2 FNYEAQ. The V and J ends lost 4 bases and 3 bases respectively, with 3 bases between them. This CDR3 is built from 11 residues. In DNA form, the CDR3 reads TGTGCCAGCAGCTCCGAAGAGACCCAGTACTTC. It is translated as CASSSEETQYF.

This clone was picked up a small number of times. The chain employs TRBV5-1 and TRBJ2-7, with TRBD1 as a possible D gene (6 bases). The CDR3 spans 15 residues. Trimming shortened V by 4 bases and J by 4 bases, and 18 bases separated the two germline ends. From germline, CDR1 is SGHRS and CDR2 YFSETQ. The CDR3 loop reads CASSPRVGGAYEQYF. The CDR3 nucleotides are TGCGCCAGCAGCCCACGAGTTGGGGGCGCATACGAGCAGTACTTC.

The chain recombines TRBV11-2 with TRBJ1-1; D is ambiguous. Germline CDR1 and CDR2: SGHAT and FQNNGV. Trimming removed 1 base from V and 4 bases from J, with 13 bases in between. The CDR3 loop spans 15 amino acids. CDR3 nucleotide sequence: TGTGCCAGCAGCTTAGGATTGCACCGCGTCACTGAAGCTTTCTTT. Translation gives CASSLGLHRVTEAFF.

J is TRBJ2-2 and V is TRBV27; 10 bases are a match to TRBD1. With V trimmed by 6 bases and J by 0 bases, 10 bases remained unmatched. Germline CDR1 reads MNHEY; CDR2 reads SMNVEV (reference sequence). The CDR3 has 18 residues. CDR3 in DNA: TGTGCCAGCAGGGACAGGGGGAATAATCTACCGAACACCGGGGAGCTGTTTTTT. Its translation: CASRDRGNNLPNTGELFF.

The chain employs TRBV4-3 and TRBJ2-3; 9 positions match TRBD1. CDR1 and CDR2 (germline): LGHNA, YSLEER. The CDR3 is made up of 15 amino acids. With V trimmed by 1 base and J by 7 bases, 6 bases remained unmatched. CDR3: CASSQGTGDGNTQYF. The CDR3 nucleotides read TGCGCCAGCAGCCAAGGGACAGGGGACGGAAATACGCAGTATTTT.

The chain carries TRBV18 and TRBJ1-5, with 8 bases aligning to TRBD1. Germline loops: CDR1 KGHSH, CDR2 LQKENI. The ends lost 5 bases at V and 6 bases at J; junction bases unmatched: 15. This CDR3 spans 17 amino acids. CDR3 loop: CASSGGGIDRGGQPQHF. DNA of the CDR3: TGTGCCAGCTCAGGGGGGGGTATCGACAGGGGCGGTCAGCCCCAGCATTTT.

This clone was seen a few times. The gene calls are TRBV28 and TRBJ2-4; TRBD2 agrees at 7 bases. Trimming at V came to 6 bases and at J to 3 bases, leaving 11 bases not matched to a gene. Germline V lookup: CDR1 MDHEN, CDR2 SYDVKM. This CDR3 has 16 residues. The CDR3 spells CASRPALARGKNIQYF. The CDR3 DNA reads TGTGCCAGCAGACCAGCACTAGCGAGGGGCAAAAACATTCAGTACTTC.

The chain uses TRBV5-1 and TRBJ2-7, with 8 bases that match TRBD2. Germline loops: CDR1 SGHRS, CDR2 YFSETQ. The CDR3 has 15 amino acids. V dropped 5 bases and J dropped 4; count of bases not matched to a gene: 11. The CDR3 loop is CASSWVPAGDYEQYF. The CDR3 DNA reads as TGCGCCAGCAGTTGGGTGCCAGCGGGAGATTACGAGCAGTACTTC.

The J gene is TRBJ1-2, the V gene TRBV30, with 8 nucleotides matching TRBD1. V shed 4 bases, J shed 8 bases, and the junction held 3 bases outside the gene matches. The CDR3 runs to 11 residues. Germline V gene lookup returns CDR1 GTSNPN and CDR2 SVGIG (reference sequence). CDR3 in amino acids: CAWTTGGGYTF. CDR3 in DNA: TGTGCCTGGACAACAGGGGGAGGCTACACCTTC. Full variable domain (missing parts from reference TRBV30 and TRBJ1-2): SQTIHQWPATLVQPVGSPLSLECTVEGTSNPNLYWYRQAAGRGLQLLFYSVGIGQISSEVPQNLSASRPQDRQFILSSKKLLLSDSGFYLCAWTTGGGYTFGSGTRLTVV.

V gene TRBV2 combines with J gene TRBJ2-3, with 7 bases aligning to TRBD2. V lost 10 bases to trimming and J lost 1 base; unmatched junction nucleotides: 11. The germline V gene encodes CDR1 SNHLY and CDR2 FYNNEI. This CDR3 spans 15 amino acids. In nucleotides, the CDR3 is TGTGCCACTGGCGTGGGGCTAGCGGGCACAGATACGCAGTATTTT. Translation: CATGVGLAGTDTQYF.

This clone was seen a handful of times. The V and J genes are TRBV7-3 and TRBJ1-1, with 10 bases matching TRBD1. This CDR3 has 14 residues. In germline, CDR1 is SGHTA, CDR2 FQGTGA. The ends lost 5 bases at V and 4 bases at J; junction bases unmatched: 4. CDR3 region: CASSPGDRGTEAFF. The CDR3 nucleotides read TGTGCCAGCAGCCCTGGGGACAGGGGCACTGAAGCTTTCTTT. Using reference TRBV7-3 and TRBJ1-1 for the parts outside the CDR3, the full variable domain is GAGVSQTPSNKVTEKGKYVELRCDPISGHTALYWYRQSLGQGPEFLIYFQGTGAADDSGLPNDRFFAVRPEGSVSTLKIQRTERGDSAVYLCASSPGDRGTEAFFGQGTRLTVV.

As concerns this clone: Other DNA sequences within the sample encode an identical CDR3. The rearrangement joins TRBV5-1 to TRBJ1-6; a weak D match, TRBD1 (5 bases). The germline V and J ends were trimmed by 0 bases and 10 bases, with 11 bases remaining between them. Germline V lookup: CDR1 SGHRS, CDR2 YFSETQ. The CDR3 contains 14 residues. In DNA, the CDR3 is TGCGCCAGCAGCTTGGGGAGGGGAGGCTCACCCCTCCACTTT. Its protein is CASSLGRGGSPLHF.